Presented here are 29 T cell receptor beta chains from one specimen sequenced in a study of monozygotic twins with inflammatory bowel disease. TCRdb re-called the 5' RACE reads; every CDR3 protein appears as one record, without DNA. This specimen shows around 400,000 distinct CDR3 sequences; the ten leading clones hold 2.4%. Input material: blood. Every receptor here comes from a human donor with ulcerative colitis or Crohn's disease, or a healthy co-twin of an affected twin (not recorded which).

The CDR3 region is CASSPMTLTDTQYF. This chain links TRBV5-1 with TRBJ2-3; absent DNA, TCRdb's TRBD2 call cannot be checked. The CDR3 loop spans 14 amino acids. From germline, CDR1 is SGHRS and CDR2 YFSETQ.

CDR3 loop: CSRTSGGDTQYF. V usage is TRBV20-1 and J usage is TRBJ2-3; TCRdb returns TRBD2, unconfirmable since there is no DNA. The germline V gene encodes CDR1 DFQATT and CDR2 SNEGSKA (reference sequence). The CDR3 consists of 12 residues.

V usage is TRBV5-4 and J usage is TRBJ1-2; TCRdb's D call of TRBD1 is untestable without DNA. Germline CDR1 and CDR2: SGHNT and YYREEE (reference sequence). The CDR3 has 13 residues. CDR3 loop: CASSLIGGSGYTF.

The V call is TRBV5-1, the J call TRBJ2-1; the TCRdb call, TRBD2, lacks DNA for checking. The CDR3 length is 14 residues. Looked up from germline, CDR1 is SGHRS and CDR2 is YFSETQ. The CDR3 here is CASSLGPMYNEQFF.

This chain joins TRBV4-1 and TRBJ2-5. The CDR3 totals 13 residues. CDR1 and CDR2 (germline): MGHRA, YSYEKL. This CDR3 is CASSQAHKETQYF.

This chain uses TRBV11-2 with TRBJ2-5. The CDR3 is 16 amino acids. The germline V gene encodes CDR1 SGHAT and CDR2 FQNNGV. The CDR3 spells CASSLVADLYQETQYF.

This sequence joins TRBV11-2 and TRBJ2-2; TCRdb calls TRBD2, which cannot be checked without DNA. The CDR3 contains 15 residues. CDR1 is SGHAT and CDR2 is FQNNGV in the germline V gene. CDR3 sequence reads: CASRGLAANTGELFF.

The CDR3 is CASSLGLLGSTNEKLFF. The chain couples TRBV5-1 to TRBJ1-4; the TCRdb call, TRBD1, lacks DNA for checking. The germline CDR1 and CDR2 sequences are SGHRS and YFSETQ. This CDR3 spans 17 amino acids.

The J gene is TRBJ2-3, the V gene TRBV7-2; TCRdb picks TRBD1, but there is no DNA to check that call. This CDR3 is built from 17 residues. Germline V gene data show CDR1 as SGHTA and CDR2 as FQGNSA. The CDR3 region is CASSLAGGATSTDTQYF.

V is TRBV7-9 and J is TRBJ1-1; TCRdb names TRBD1, which stays unverified in the absence of DNA. CDR3 length: 14 amino acids. Germline assignment: CDR1 SEHNR and CDR2 FQNEAQ (reference sequence). The CDR3 protein is CASSLAGVNTEAFF.

The rearrangement uses TRBV7-2 and TRBJ2-3; TCRdb's D call of TRBD2 is untestable without DNA. Germline V CDR1 and CDR2: SGHTA, FQGNSA. The length of the CDR3 is 15 residues. This CDR3 is CASSFRDFGTDTQYF. Using reference TRBV7-2 and TRBJ2-3 for the parts outside the CDR3, the full variable domain is GAGVSQSPSNKVTEKGKDVELRCDPISGHTALYWYRQSLGQGLEFLIYFQGNSAPDKSGLPSDRFSAERTGGSVSTLTIQRTQQEDSAVYLCASSFRDFGTDTQYFGPGTRLTVL.

CDR3: CASSFNPEGYGYTF. The chain links TRBV5-1 to TRBJ1-2. The CDR3 covers 14 residues. Per the germline V gene, CDR1 is SGHRS and CDR2 is YFSETQ.

The CDR3 is CASTNTGVEGDTGELFF. The chain is built from TRBV19 and TRBJ2-2; the D call of TRBD2 rests on TCRdb alone, since no DNA is present to check it. The CDR3 has 17 residues. Germline CDR1 and CDR2: LNHDA and SQIVND (reference sequence).

The J gene is TRBJ1-5, the V gene TRBV6-5; TCRdb designates TRBD1, a call that cannot be tested without DNA. CDR3 length equals 16 residues. CDR1 is MNHEY, CDR2 SVGAGI, per germline. Here the CDR3 reads CASSSGQGLGNQPQHF.

V and J are TRBV5-1 and TRBJ1-1. This CDR3 has 12 amino acids. The germline gives CDR1 SGHRS, CDR2 YFSETQ. CDR3 loop: CASRTMNTEAFF.

The V and J genes are TRBV7-3 and TRBJ2-6; TCRdb outputs TRBD1, but without DNA this stays unchecked. Looked up from germline, CDR1 is SGHTA and CDR2 is FQGTGA. CDR3 length: 17 amino acids. The CDR3 sequence: CASSMDRTLVGANVLTF.

This rearrangement joins TRBV7-9 to TRBJ2-1; the TCRdb D gene call, TRBD2, has no DNA to confirm it. Germline loops: CDR1 SEHNR, CDR2 FQNEAQ (reference sequence). The CDR3 extends over 13 amino acids. The chain's CDR3 is CASSLGTVGGQFF.

This rearrangement joins TRBV18 to TRBJ2-3; TCRdb returns TRBD1, unconfirmable since there is no DNA. The CDR3 has 15 residues. Per germline, CDR1 KGHSH and CDR2 LQKENI. This CDR3 is CASSPGGIFTDTQYF.

The chain employs TRBV9 and TRBJ2-1; TCRdb gives TRBD1 as the D gene, but with no DNA this cannot be confirmed. In germline, CDR1 is SGDLS, CDR2 YYNGEE. The CDR3 loop spans 14 amino acids. The CDR3 spells CASSVHGPSGEQFF.

V gene TRBV20-1 combines with J gene TRBJ2-4; the TCRdb D gene call, TRBD2, has no DNA to confirm it. The CDR3 contains 13 residues. Looked up from germline, CDR1 is DFQATT and CDR2 is SNEGSKA (reference sequence). The CDR3 reads CSARGVGRPPEYF.

This chain links TRBV2 with TRBJ2-5; TCRdb reports TRBD2, a call that lacks DNA to check it against. This CDR3 has 15 residues. Germline V lookup: CDR1 SNHLY, CDR2 FYNNEI. The CDR3 sequence is CASSDWGTSGPDGYF.

The rearrangement uses TRBV9 and TRBJ1-5. Germline V gene data show CDR1 as SGDLS and CDR2 as YYNGEE. The CDR3 totals 18 residues. CDR3 in amino acids: CASSVVKTARDYNQPQHF.

The chain joins TRBV9 to TRBJ2-2; as DNA is missing, the TRBD2 call by TCRdb cannot be tested. The CDR3 spans 16 residues. CDR1 is SGDLS and CDR2 is YYNGEE in the germline V gene. Here the CDR3 reads CASSVASGRNTGELFF.

CDR3 sequence reads: CATSYSLGKETQYF. This chain links TRBV6-2 or TRBV6-3 with TRBJ2-5; TCRdb indicates TRBD2, and absent DNA this call remains unverified. The CDR3 has 14 residues. Germline CDR1 MNHEY, CDR2 SVGEGT.

The V and J genes are TRBV7-9 and TRBJ2-4. The CDR3 runs 12 residues. The V gene's germline CDR1 is SEHNR and CDR2 FQNEAQ (reference sequence). The CDR3 sequence: CASSLGKNIQYF.

The V gene is TRBV5-1, the J gene TRBJ1-2; no DNA is available, so the TRBD1 call from TCRdb remains unchecked. This CDR3 has 12 amino acids. Germline values: CDR1 SGHRS, CDR2 YFSETQ. CDR3 residues: CASSLEGGGYTF.

CDR3 loop: CASSLLAGELFF. This chain links TRBV7-3 with TRBJ2-2. The CDR3 has 12 residues. From germline, CDR1 is SGHTA and CDR2 FQGTGA.

This chain uses TRBV5-4 with TRBJ1-2; TCRdb gives TRBD1 as the D gene, but with no DNA this cannot be confirmed. Germline V CDR1 and CDR2: SGHNT, YYREEE (reference sequence). The CDR3 is 17 amino acids. The CDR3 sequence: CASSRKPPQGAVYGYTF.

The chain combines TRBV12-3 or TRBV12-4 with TRBJ1-1; TCRdb lists TRBD1, though no DNA is available to test this call. CDR3 length: 15 amino acids. CDR3 region: CASSPIERGLTEAFF.